The T cell receptor beta chain under discussion was sequenced for a study of PD-1 blockade in classical Hodgkin lymphoma. Study findings and constraints: Patients excluded were those beginning nivolumab under 1 year after ASCT.

This clone appeared a single time. What it binds is not known. Assay: immunoSEQ multiplex PCR; the TCRdb copy retains only in-frame clones and omits some. Counted here are around 39,000 clones, over 60% occurring once; the ten biggest clones make up 16%. All patients relapsed after autologous stem cell transplantation, and brentuximab vedotin exposure varied. Sample: peripheral blood mononuclear cells (PBMCs), taken before the second cycle of nivolumab. This sequence originates from a human donor with classical Hodgkin lymphoma.

The CDR3 coding sequence is TGCGCCAGCAGCTTGGCGGACTTTGAAGAGACCCAGTACTTC. Translation: CASSLADFEETQYF. The chain is built from TRBV5-1 and TRBJ2-5; TRBD2 might be the D (5 bases). The CDR3 covers 14 residues. Germline V gene sequence: CDR1 SGHRS, CDR2 YFSETQ. V shed 0 bases and J shed 3 bases, with 9 bases lying between them.